The TCR beta chain under discussion was sequenced for a study of blood T cells in healthy people across ages. Each individual donor underwent a draw of about 9.9 milliliters of peripheral blood. Extraction of total RNA produced a minimum of 5.5 micrograms from each sample. A sample-barcoded 5' primer and a J-beta primer mix were used in a second PCR of roughly 6 to 11 cycles. TCRdb reprocessed the 5' RACE reads with MiXCR, giving one entry per CDR3 protein. The sample yields fewer than 2,000,000 distinct CDR3 sequences, about 32% seen once. V was clipped by 4 bases and J by 1 base, with 7 bases between them. The CDR3 has 13 residues. Germline V gene lookup returns CDR1 SGHDN and CDR2 FVKESK.

The sequence was obtained from a woman aged 25-40 years in good health. Sequencing was carried out using blood. The J gene is TRBJ1-1, the V gene TRBV14; D unresolved. The CDR3 spells CASSRSANTEAFF. The CDR3 bases are TGTGCCAGCAGCCGGTCAGCGAACACTGAAGCTTTCTTT.